The 26 T cell receptor beta chains below all came from one sample that was sequenced in a study of cytomegalovirus exposure and HLA in healthy donors. Use of 60 Vbeta and 13 Jbeta primers characterized the PCR. Only in-frame clones appear in the TCRdb table, and some are missing; sequencing was by immunoSEQ multiplex PCR. The sample holds about 240,000 clones; approximately 82% are singletons and the top ten take 7% to 9%. Sequencing was performed on PBMCs. Receptors originate from a woman aged 55-70 years in good health and CMV-seropositive.

CDR3 loop: CASTSRQGVTGETQYF. In DNA, the CDR3 is TGTGCCAGCACGAGCCGACAGGGCGTAACGGGGGAGACCCAGTACTTC. This rearrangement joins TRBV5-6 to TRBJ2-5, with 7 positions matching TRBD1. V lost 6 bases to trimming and J lost 5 bases; unmatched junction nucleotides: 16. The CDR3 is 16 amino acids. CDR1 is SGHDT, CDR2 YYEEEE, per germline.

As regards this clone: The junction differs from germline at one of its ends, possibly a read error. The CDR3 region is CSSSYGQGEFDEQYF. For the CDR3, the DNA is TGTTCCAGCAGCTACGGACAGGGTGAGTTCGACGAGCAGTACTTC. The chain carries TRBV7-9 and TRBJ2-7; 8 bases align to TRBD1. This CDR3 spans 15 amino acids. Germline V lookup: CDR1 SEHNR, CDR2 FQNEAQ (reference sequence). Filled out from reference TRBV7-9 and TRBJ2-7, the complete variable domain reads DTGVSQNPRHKITKRGQNVTFRCDPISEHNRLYWYRQTLGQGPEFLTYFQNEAQLEKSRLLSDRFSAERPKGSFSTLEIQRTEQGDSAMYLCSSSYGQGEFDEQYFGPGTRLTVT.

The genes are TRBV29-1 and TRBJ2-3, with D perhaps TRBD2 (6 bases). The CDR3 is 13 residues long. Trimming cost V 3 bases and J 3 bases, with 10 bases left between them. CDR1 and CDR2 from the germline V gene are SQVTM and ANQGSEA. The DNA for the CDR3 is TGCAGCGTTGACTTGGGGGGAACAGATACGCAGTATTTT. Protein sequence: CSVDLGGTDTQYF.

The chain recombines TRBV9 with TRBJ2-5; 11 bases fit TRBD2. The V segment lost 4 bases and the J segment 4 bases; nucleotides outside the gene matches: 15. In germline, CDR1 is SGDLS, CDR2 YYNGEE. This CDR3 comprises 18 residues. This CDR3 reads CASSPRLGLAALGETQYF. DNA of the CDR3: TGTGCCAGCAGCCCCCGACTGGGACTAGCGGCCCTGGGAGAGACCCAGTACTTC.

This chain joins TRBV9 and TRBJ2-7; 10 nucleotides line up with TRBD2. V lost 3 bases to trimming and J lost 2 bases; unmatched junction nucleotides: 8. From germline, CDR1 is SGDLS and CDR2 YYNGEE. The CDR3 consists of 16 residues. CDR3 protein: CASSAYEAGGTYEQYF. The CDR3 nucleotides are TGTGCCAGCAGCGCGTACGAAGCGGGAGGGACCTACGAGCAGTACTTC.

V and J are TRBV18 and TRBJ1-5, with 8 positions matching TRBD1. Germline V gene lookup returns CDR1 KGHSH and CDR2 LQKENI. The V segment lost 2 bases and the J segment 7 bases; nucleotides outside the gene matches: 4. This CDR3 has 14 amino acids. The CDR3 protein is CASSPGQGDQPQHF. CDR3 nucleotides: TGTGCCAGCTCACCAGGACAGGGAGACCAGCCCCAGCATTTT. The full variable domain, in which reference TRBV18 and TRBJ1-5 provide the parts outside the CDR3, is NAGVMQNPRHLVRRRGQEARLRCSPMKGHSHVYWYRQLPEEGLKFMVYLQKENIIDESGMPKERFSAEFPKEGPSILRIQQVVRGDSAAYFCASSPGQGDQPQHFGDGTRLSIL.

The J gene is TRBJ2-1, the V gene TRBV12-5; D may be TRBD2 (5 bases). Per germline, CDR1 LGHNT and CDR2 FRNRAP. The CDR3 length is 15 residues. The V end was cut by 4 bases, the J end by 13 bases, with 23 bases between. The CDR3 reads CASGSPPPAAMAQFF. For the CDR3, the DNA is TGTGCTAGTGGTTCCCCCCCTCCAGCGGCCATGGCACAGTTCTTC. The full variable domain, its missing parts supplied by reference TRBV12-5 and TRBJ2-1, is DARVTQTPRHKVTEMGQEVTMRCQPILGHNTVFWYRQTMMQGLELLAYFRNRAPLDDSGMPKDRFSAEMPDATLATLKIQPSEPRDSAVYFCASGSPPPAAMAQFFGPGTRLTVL.

This chain joins TRBV19 and TRBJ2-7; 7 nucleotides match TRBD2. V lost 6 bases to trimming and J lost 0 bases; unmatched junction nucleotides: 8. The CDR3 spans 15 residues. Per germline, CDR1 LNHDA and CDR2 SQIVND (reference sequence). The CDR3 DNA sequence: TGTGCCAGTAGCCTCCTAGCGGCAAGCTCCTACGAGCAGTACTTC. Amino acids: CASSLLAASSYEQYF.

V is TRBV9 and J is TRBJ1-1; D not certain. The CDR3 runs 13 residues. Trimming pared 0 bases from V and 4 bases from J, leaving 7 bases between. Germline CDR1 SGDLS, CDR2 YYNGEE. CDR3 nucleotide sequence: TGTGCCAGCAGCGTAGGGGCCGGCACTGAAGCTTTCTTT. Its translation: CASSVGAGTEAFF.

V and J are TRBV2 and TRBJ1-5; 7 bases are shared with TRBD1. This CDR3 comprises 15 residues. After removal of 2 bases from V and 4 bases from J, the junction contained 5 bases not matched to a gene. Germline V CDR1 and CDR2: SNHLY, FYNNEI. CDR3 sequence: CASSERQQGNQPQHF. CDR3 nucleotides: TGTGCCAGCAGTGAACGACAACAGGGGAATCAGCCCCAGCATTTT.

This clone showed up just a few times. This chain joins TRBV29-1 and TRBJ1-1; 8 bases fit TRBD1. The germline gives CDR1 SQVTM, CDR2 ANQGSEA. The CDR3 totals 14 residues. V was clipped by 6 bases and J by 4 bases; unmatched bases: 10. The CDR3 loop is CSVDPGGAGTEAFF. In DNA form, the CDR3 reads TGCAGCGTAGACCCAGGGGGCGCCGGCACTGAAGCTTTCTTT. The whole variable domain, filled in from reference TRBV29-1 and TRBJ1-1, reads SAVISQKPSRDICQRGTSLTIQCQVDSQVTMMFWYRQQPGQSLTLIATANQGSEATYESGFVIDKFPISRPNLTFSTLTVSNMSPEDSSIYLCSVDPGGAGTEAFFGQGTRLTVV.

The chain links TRBV18 to TRBJ2-2, with 10 bases matching TRBD1. From germline, CDR1 is KGHSH and CDR2 LQKENI. J lost 4 bases, V lost 3 bases, and 8 bases had no gene match. The CDR3 totals 17 residues. The CDR3 DNA reads as TGTGCCAGCTCACCTGCGGGACAGGGGATAAGCACCGGGGAGCTGTTTTTT. Amino acid sequence: CASSPAGQGISTGELFF.

The CDR3, as DNA: TGTGCCAGTAGTATTCCTACCCCTACAGGGACAAGGGGCTACACCTTC. Translated: CASSIPTPTGTRGYTF. The chain carries TRBV19 and TRBJ1-2, with D possibly being TRBD1 (6 bases). Trimming shortened V by 3 bases and J by 8 bases, and 22 bases separated the two germline ends. Germline V lookup: CDR1 LNHDA, CDR2 SQIVND (reference sequence). The CDR3 runs to 16 residues.

CDR3 nucleotides: TGTGCCAGTAGTTTGCAGGGAGCTGTTGGACTAGCGGGAGTCCCAGATACGCAGTATTTT. Protein sequence: CASSLQGAVGLAGVPDTQYF. J is TRBJ2-3 and V is TRBV19; TRBD2 matches 13 bases. The CDR3 has 20 residues. Trimming took 5 bases from V and 4 from J; bases not matched to a gene: 18. Germline values: CDR1 LNHDA, CDR2 SQIVND (reference sequence). Full variable domain (remainder filled in from reference TRBV19 and TRBJ2-3): DGGITQSPKYLFRKEGQNVTLSCEQNLNHDAMYWYRQDPGQGLRLIYYSQIVNDFQKGDIAEGYSVSREKKESFPLTVTSAQKNPTAFYLCASSLQGAVGLAGVPDTQYFGPGTRLTVL.

Details on this clone: The junction shows a germline mismatch at one end, possibly a read error. The chain employs TRBV6-1 and TRBJ2-1; 7 bases are a match to TRBD2. There are 17 residues in the CDR3. CDR1 and CDR2 (germline): MNHNS, SASEGT. The CDR3 DNA reads TGTGCCAGCAGGGAAGGAGAGGGACTACGCATCTACAATGAGCAGTTCTTC. Translated, it gives CASREGEGLRIYNEQFF.

Note on this clone: Compared with germline, one end of the junction differs, possibly owing to a read error. This chain links TRBV7-9 with TRBJ2-4; D perhaps matches TRBD2 (6 bases). The CDR3 sequence is 12 residues long. The germline V gene encodes CDR1 SEHNR and CDR2 FQNEAQ (reference sequence). The CDR3 loop reads CSSSLGGNIQYF. The CDR3 coding sequence is TGTTCCAGCAGCTTGGGGGGAAACATTCAGTACTTC. The whole variable domain, filled in from reference TRBV7-9 and TRBJ2-4, reads DTGVSQNPRHKITKRGQNVTFRCDPISEHNRLYWYRQTLGQGPEFLTYFQNEAQLEKSRLLSDRFSAERPKGSFSTLEIQRTEQGDSAMYLCSSSLGGNIQYFGAGTRLSVL.

This clone has just one count. V and J are TRBV18 and TRBJ1-1; no reliable D call. CDR1 and CDR2 (germline): KGHSH, LQKENI. The CDR3 loop spans 16 amino acids. Deletions cut 4 bases from V and 5 bases from J, with 20 bases between. Here the CDR3 DNA reads TGTGCCAGCTCACTCAATGCCGGGTCGCTATTGACTGAAGCTTTCTTT. Encoded protein: CASSLNAGSLLTEAFF.

The rearrangement links TRBV6-1 to TRBJ1-5; D possibly corresponds to TRBD1 (5 bases). Germline V lookup: CDR1 MNHNS, CDR2 SASEGT. V was pared by 7 bases and J by 0 bases, with 13 bases between. The CDR3 runs 15 residues. CDR3 residues: CASKRSRDSNQPQHF. The CDR3 nucleotides are TGTGCCAGCAAACGTTCCAGGGATAGCAATCAGCCCCAGCATTTT.

This rearrangement joins TRBV7-9 to TRBJ1-3; D remains ambiguous. This CDR3 contains 13 residues. The V end lost 5 bases, the J end lost 9 bases, and 14 bases lay between the germline ends. Looked up from germline, CDR1 is SEHNR and CDR2 is FQNEAQ (reference sequence). CDR3 in DNA: TGTGCCAGCAGCCCGCTGGCGGATACCACCATATATTTT. It yields the protein CASSPLADTTIYF. The full variable domain, completed using reference TRBV7-9 and TRBJ1-3, is DTGVSQNPRHKITKRGQNVTFRCDPISEHNRLYWYRQTLGQGPEFLTYFQNEAQLEKSRLLSDRFSAERPKGSFSTLEIQRTEQGDSAMYLCASSPLADTTIYFGEGSWLTVV.

This chain uses TRBV7-2 with TRBJ2-1; 9 bases align to TRBD2. CDR1 SGHTA and CDR2 FQGNSA come from the germline V gene. The CDR3 spans 15 residues. Germline trimming cut 6 bases from V and 2 bases from J; bases unmatched to any gene: 5. Here the CDR3 reads CASRPSGTAYNEQFF. In nucleotides, the CDR3 is TGTGCCAGCAGGCCTAGCGGGACCGCCTACAATGAGCAGTTCTTC.

The CDR3: CASSIQGYEQYF. CDR3 bases: TGCGCCAGCAGCATACAGGGCTACGAGCAGTACTTC. V and J are TRBV5-1 and TRBJ2-7, with D perhaps matching TRBD1 (6 bases). V was cut by 4 bases and J by 3 bases, with 8 bases left in between. The CDR3 totals 12 residues. Germline values: CDR1 SGHRS, CDR2 YFSETQ.

V usage is TRBV12-5 and J usage is TRBJ2-1; the D gene is possibly TRBD2 (6 bases). V was clipped by 7 bases and J by 10 bases, with 17 bases between them. From germline, CDR1 is LGHNT and CDR2 FRNRAP. The CDR3 spans 13 residues. The CDR3 nucleotides are TGTGCTAGTGAGGCGGGGCAGGGTAGAGAGCAGTTCTTC. This encodes CASEAGQGREQFF.

This rearrangement joins TRBV19 to TRBJ2-1; 7 nucleotides agree with TRBD2. CDR3 length: 14 residues. Germline V gives CDR1 LNHDA, CDR2 SQIVND (reference sequence). Trimming took 8 bases from V and 0 from J; bases not matched to a gene: 4. The CDR3 here is CASGSGFSYNEQFF. CDR3 DNA sequence: TGTGCCAGTGGTAGCGGGTTCTCCTACAATGAGCAGTTCTTC.

V and J are TRBV9 and TRBJ1-4; D not resolved. This CDR3 spans 16 amino acids. Germline V gene sequence: CDR1 SGDLS, CDR2 YYNGEE. Trimming took off 1 base at V and 2 bases at J, with 12 bases between the two ends. CDR3 DNA sequence: TGTGCCAGCAGCGTAACGAGGAGGGTCACTAATGAAAAACTGTTTTTT. Its protein is CASSVTRRVTNEKLFF.

The V call is TRBV7-2, the J call TRBJ1-5, with D possibly matching TRBD1 (6 bases). This CDR3 region has 15 residues. V lost 4 bases to trimming and J lost 0 bases, with 10 bases between them. The germline gives CDR1 SGHTA, CDR2 FQGNSA. The CDR3: CASSSHRASNQPQHF. The CDR3 DNA follows: TGTGCCAGCAGCTCCCACAGGGCTAGCAATCAGCCCCAGCATTTT. The variable domain in full, completed from reference TRBV7-2 and TRBJ1-5, reads GAGVSQSPSNKVTEKGKDVELRCDPISGHTALYWYRQSLGQGLEFLIYFQGNSAPDKSGLPSDRFSAERTGGSVSTLTIQRTQQEDSAVYLCASSSHRASNQPQHFGDGTRLSIL.

CDR3 coding DNA: TGCGCCAGCAGTGAGTCGACAGGAAACAATCAGCCCCAGCATTTT. As protein: CASSESTGNNQPQHF. This chain connects TRBV10-2 to TRBJ1-5, with D possibly being TRBD1 (6 bases). Germline V lookup: CDR1 WSHSY, CDR2 SAAADI. The CDR3 contains 15 residues. V was cut by 0 bases and J by 3 bases, with 9 bases left in between.